This TCR beta chain appears in the sequencing data of a study of post-analysis software for immune sequencing data. About this clonotype: The antigen is undetermined.

Unique-molecular-identifier-tagged TCR beta cDNA libraries were used. From the PCR reads, TCRdb called clonotypes with MiXCR, one entry per CDR3 protein. Of 500,000 to 600,000 distinct CDR3 sequences listed, 44% are singletons. Study-wide results and caveats: Normalized Chao1 diversity was significantly lower in multiple sclerosis patients than in controls. Comparison of patients with controls showed roughly five TRBV segments more frequent in patients, TRBV5-6, TRBV5-1 and TRBV20-1 among them.

The CDR3 length is 14 residues. Losses at the gene ends were 2 bases for V and 1 base for J; bases not matched to a gene: 3. Germline V CDR1 and CDR2: DFQATT, SNEGSKA (reference sequence). The TCR sequence derives from a girl aged 5-17 years with multiple sclerosis. V is TRBV20-1 and J is TRBJ1-1; 8 bases are a match to TRBD1. What was sequenced was blood. This CDR3 is CSARRQGPNTEAFF. In DNA form, the CDR3 reads TGCAGTGCTAGAAGACAGGGGCCGAACACTGAAGCTTTCTTT.